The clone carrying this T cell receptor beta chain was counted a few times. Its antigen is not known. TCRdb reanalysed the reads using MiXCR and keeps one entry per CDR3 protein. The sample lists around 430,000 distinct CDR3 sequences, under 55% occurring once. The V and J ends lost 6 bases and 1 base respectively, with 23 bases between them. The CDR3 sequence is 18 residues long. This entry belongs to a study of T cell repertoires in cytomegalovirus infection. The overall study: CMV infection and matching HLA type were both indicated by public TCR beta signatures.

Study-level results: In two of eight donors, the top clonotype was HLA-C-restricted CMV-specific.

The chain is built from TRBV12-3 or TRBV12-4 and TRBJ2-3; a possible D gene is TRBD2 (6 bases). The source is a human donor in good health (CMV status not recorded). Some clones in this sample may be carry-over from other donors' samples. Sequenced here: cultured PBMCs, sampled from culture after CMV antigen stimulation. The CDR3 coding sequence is TGTGCCAGCAGCCCGTTCGCTCTGGCGGGGTCGGGCACAGATACGCAGTATTTT. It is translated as CASSPFALAGSGTDTQYF.